This passage covers 9 T cell receptor beta chains from one sample sequenced in a study of cytomegalovirus exposure and HLA in healthy donors. In the PCR, 60 Vbeta and 13 Jbeta primers were used. The data were produced by immunoSEQ multiplex PCR, yet TCRdb's version contains in-frame clones alone and is incomplete. Of 150,000 to 200,000 clones in the sample, 77% were seen once. Specimen: PBMCs. Receptors originate from a male donor in good health and CMV-seropositive.

V and J are TRBV29-1 and TRBJ2-7; TRBD1 might be the D (6 bases). Germline CDR1 SQVTM, CDR2 ANQGSEA. The V end was cut by 3 bases, the J end by 7 bases, with 16 bases between. This CDR3 has 13 amino acids. Here the CDR3 DNA reads TGCAGCGTTGATGGGGATCTTAGGGGGGAGCAGTACTTC. It encodes CSVDGDLRGEQYF.

The chain is built from TRBV18 and TRBJ2-7; 7 nucleotides agree with TRBD2. Germline CDR1 reads KGHSH; CDR2 reads LQKENI. V trimming: 3 bases; J trimming: 4 bases; junction bases outside the gene matches: 9. The CDR3 is made up of 15 amino acids. The DNA for the CDR3 is TGTGCCAGCTCACCCAGGGTCACTAGCGTATACGAGCAGTACTTC. It codes for CASSPRVTSVYEQYF.

This clone came up a few times. The chain has TRBV19 and TRBJ1-1, with D possibly TRBD1 on 5 matching bases. This CDR3 region has 14 residues. Trimming stripped 2 bases from V and 11 bases from J, with 18 bases between. From germline, CDR1 is LNHDA and CDR2 SQIVND (reference sequence). CDR3: CASSISTQVEGAFF. The DNA for the CDR3 is TGTGCCAGTAGTATATCAACACAGGTGGAAGGGGCTTTCTTT.

The chain recombines TRBV11-1 with TRBJ2-1; tentatively, D is TRBD2 (6 bases). The CDR3 consists of 15 residues. Germline CDR1 is SGHAT and CDR2 is FQDESV (reference sequence). With 1 base removed from V and 3 bases from J, the gap between germline ends came to 10 bases. The CDR3 DNA reads TGTGCCAGCAGCTTAGTGGGGGGAGACTACAATGAGCAGTTCTTC. Translated: CASSLVGGDYNEQFF.

The gene calls are TRBV4-1 and TRBJ2-1, with 10 bases aligning to TRBD2. The CDR3 is 17 amino acids. V lost 3 bases, J lost 2 bases, and 7 bases stayed unmatched. Per the germline V gene, CDR1 is MGHRA and CDR2 is YSYEKL. The chain's CDR3 is CASSQASSGGPYNEQFF. CDR3 coding DNA: TGCGCCAGCAGCCAGGCCTCTAGCGGGGGCCCCTACAATGAGCAGTTCTTC.

The chain combines TRBV30 with TRBJ2-7; 7 bases align to TRBD2. The V gene's germline CDR1 is GTSNPN and CDR2 SVGIG (reference sequence). J was trimmed by 4 bases and V by 4 bases; bases with no gene match: 4. CDR3 size: 12 residues. CDR3 in amino acids: CAWKGGGYEQYF. CDR3 bases: TGTGCCTGGAAGGGCGGGGGTTACGAGCAGTACTTC. The full variable domain, with the rest looked up from reference TRBV30 and TRBJ2-7, is SQTIHQWPATLVQPVGSPLSLECTVEGTSNPNLYWYRQAAGRGLQLLFYSVGIGQISSEVPQNLSASRPQDRQFILSSKKLLLSDSGFYLCAWKGGGYEQYFGPGTRLTVT.

The gene calls are TRBV7-9 and TRBJ2-3, with D possibly being TRBD2 (6 bases). In germline, CDR1 is SEHNR, CDR2 FQNEAQ (reference sequence). The CDR3 has 14 amino acids. Trimming pared 5 bases from V and 0 bases from J, leaving 9 bases between. CDR3 sequence reads: CASSRTISTDTQYF. The CDR3 nucleotides read TGTGCCAGCAGCCGGACTATAAGCACAGATACGCAGTATTTT.

The chain uses TRBV27 and TRBJ1-2; possible D gene TRBD1, 6 bases. CDR3 length: 16 residues. Germline values: CDR1 MNHEY, CDR2 SMNVEV (reference sequence). V was trimmed by 0 bases and J by 8 bases, leaving 19 bases between them. The CDR3 here is CASSLSGWAGDGGYTF. CDR3 nucleotide sequence: TGTGCCAGCAGTTTATCCGGGTGGGCAGGGGATGGCGGCTACACCTTC.

The rearrangement joins TRBV9 to TRBJ2-1; 12 positions match TRBD1. Germline CDR1 SGDLS, CDR2 YYNGEE. CDR3 length: 20 residues. V trimming: 2 bases; J trimming: 0 bases; junction bases outside the gene matches: 12. The CDR3 DNA sequence: TGTGCCAGCAGCGTCCACCGGGACAGGGGGCGAATGCTCTCCTACAATGAGCAGTTCTTC. Residues: CASSVHRDRGRMLSYNEQFF.